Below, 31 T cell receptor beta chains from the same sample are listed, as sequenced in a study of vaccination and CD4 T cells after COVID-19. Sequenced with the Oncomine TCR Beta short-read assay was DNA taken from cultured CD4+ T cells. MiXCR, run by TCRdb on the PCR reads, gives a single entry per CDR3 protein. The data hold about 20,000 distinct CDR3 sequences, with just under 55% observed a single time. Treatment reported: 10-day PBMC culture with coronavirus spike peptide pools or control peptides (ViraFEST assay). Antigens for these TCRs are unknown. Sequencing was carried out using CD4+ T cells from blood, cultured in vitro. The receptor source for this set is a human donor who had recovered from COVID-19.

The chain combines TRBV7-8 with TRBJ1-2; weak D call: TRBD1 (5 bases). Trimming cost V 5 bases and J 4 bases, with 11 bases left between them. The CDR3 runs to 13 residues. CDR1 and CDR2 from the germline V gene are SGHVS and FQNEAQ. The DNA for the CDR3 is TGTGCCAGCAGCGGGGGGAGGGGCTATGGCTACACCTTC. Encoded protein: CASSGGRGYGYTF. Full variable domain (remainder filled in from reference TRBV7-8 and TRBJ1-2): GAGVSQSPRYKVAKRGQDVALRCDPISGHVSLFWYQQALGQGPEFLTYFQNEAQLDKSGLPSDRFFAERPEGSVSTLKIQRTQQEDSAVYLCASSGGRGYGYTFGSGTRLTVV.

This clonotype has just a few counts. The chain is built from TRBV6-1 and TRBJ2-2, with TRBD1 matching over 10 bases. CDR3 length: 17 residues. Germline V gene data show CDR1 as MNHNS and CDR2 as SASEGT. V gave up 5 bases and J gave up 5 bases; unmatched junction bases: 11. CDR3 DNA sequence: TGTGCCAGCAGTCGACGGCGGACAGGGGGTGAGACCGGGGAGCTGTTTTTT. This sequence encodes CASSRRRTGGETGELFF.

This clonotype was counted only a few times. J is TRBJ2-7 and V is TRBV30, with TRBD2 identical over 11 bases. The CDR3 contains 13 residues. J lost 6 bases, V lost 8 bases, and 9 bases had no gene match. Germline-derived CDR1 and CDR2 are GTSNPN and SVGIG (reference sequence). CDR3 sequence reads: CARTSGSMSEQYF. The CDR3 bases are TGTGCCCGCACTAGCGGGAGTATGAGCGAGCAGTACTTC.

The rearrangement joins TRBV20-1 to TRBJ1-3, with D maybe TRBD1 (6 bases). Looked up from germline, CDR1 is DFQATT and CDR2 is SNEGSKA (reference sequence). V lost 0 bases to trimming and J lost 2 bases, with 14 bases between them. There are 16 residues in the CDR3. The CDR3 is CSAREQGRGPGNTIYF. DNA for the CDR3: TGCAGTGCTAGAGAGCAGGGGCGGGGGCCTGGAAACACCATATATTTT.

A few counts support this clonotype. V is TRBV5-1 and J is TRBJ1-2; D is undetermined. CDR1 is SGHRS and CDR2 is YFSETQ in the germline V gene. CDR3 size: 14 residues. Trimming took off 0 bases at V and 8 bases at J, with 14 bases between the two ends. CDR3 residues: CASSLGVTLRGYTF. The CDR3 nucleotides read TGCGCCAGCAGCTTGGGGGTGACCCTGAGAGGCTACACCTTC. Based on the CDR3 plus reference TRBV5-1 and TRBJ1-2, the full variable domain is KAGVTQTPRYLIKTRGQQVTLSCSPISGHRSVSWYQQTPGQGLQFLFEYFSETQRNKGNFPGRFSGRQFSNSRSEMNVSTLELGDSALYLCASSLGVTLRGYTFGSGTRLTVV.

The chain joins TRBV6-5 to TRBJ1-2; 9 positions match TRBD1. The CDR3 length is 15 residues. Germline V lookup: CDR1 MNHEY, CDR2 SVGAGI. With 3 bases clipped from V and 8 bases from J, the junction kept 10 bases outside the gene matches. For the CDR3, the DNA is TGTGCCAGCAGTTATCATGGGACAGGGACTAAGGGCTACACCTTC. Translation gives CASSYHGTGTKGYTF.

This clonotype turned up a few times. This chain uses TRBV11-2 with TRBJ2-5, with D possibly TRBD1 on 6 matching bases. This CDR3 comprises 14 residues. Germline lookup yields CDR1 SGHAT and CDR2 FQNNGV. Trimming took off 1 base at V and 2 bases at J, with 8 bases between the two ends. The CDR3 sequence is CASSLVQGQETQYF. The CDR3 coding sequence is TGTGCCAGCAGCTTAGTTCAGGGGCAAGAGACCCAGTACTTC. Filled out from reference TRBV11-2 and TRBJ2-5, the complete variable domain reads EAGVAQSPRYKIIEKRQSVAFWCNPISGHATLYWYQQILGQGPKLLIQFQNNGVVDDSQLPKDRFSAERLKGVDSTLKIQPAKLEDSAVYLCASSLVQGQETQYFGPGTRLLVL.

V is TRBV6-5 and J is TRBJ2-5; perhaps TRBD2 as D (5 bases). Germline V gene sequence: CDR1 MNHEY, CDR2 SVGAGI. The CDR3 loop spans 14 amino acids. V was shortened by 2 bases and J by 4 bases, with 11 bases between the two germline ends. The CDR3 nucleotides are TGTGCCAGCAGTTACGGTCTGAGCGGAGAGACCCAGTACTTC. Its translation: CASSYGLSGETQYF.

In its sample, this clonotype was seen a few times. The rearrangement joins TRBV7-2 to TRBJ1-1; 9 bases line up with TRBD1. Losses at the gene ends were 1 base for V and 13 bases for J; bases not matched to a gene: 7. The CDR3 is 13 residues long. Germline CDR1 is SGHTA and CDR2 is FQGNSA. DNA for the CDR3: TGTGCCAGCAGCTTAGTCCGGACAGGGGAGGTTTTCTTT. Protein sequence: CASSLVRTGEVFF.

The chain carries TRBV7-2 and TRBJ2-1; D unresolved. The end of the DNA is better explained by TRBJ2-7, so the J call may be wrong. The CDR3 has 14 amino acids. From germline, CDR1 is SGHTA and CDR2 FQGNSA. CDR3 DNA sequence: TGTGCCAGCAGTTCCGCGGACGGCGGTTACGAGCAGTACTTC. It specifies CASSSADGGYEQYF.

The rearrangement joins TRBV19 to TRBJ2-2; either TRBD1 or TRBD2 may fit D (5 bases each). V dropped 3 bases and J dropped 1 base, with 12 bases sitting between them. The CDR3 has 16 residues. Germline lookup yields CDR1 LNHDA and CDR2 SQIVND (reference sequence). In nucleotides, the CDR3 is TGTGCCAGTAGTATGGCCAGTGGGGGGAACACCGGGGAGCTGTTTTTT. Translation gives CASSMASGGNTGELFF. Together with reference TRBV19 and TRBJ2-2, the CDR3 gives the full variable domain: DGGITQSPKYLFRKEGQNVTLSCEQNLNHDAMYWYRQDPGQGLRLIYYSQIVNDFQKGDIAEGYSVSREKKESFPLTVTSAQKNPTAFYLCASSMASGGNTGELFFGEGSRLTVL.

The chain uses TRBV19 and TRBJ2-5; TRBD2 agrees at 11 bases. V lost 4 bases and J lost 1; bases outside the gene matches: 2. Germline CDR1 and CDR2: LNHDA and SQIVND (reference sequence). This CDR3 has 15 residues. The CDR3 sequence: CASSRLAGPQETQYF. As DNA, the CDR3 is TGTGCCAGTAGTAGACTAGCGGGACCCCAAGAGACCCAGTACTTC.

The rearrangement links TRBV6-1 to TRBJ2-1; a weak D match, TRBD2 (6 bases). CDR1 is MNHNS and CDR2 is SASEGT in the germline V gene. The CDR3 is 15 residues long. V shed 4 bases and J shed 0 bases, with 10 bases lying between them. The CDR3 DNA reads TGTGCCAGCAGTGGGGACTCCCTCTCCTACAATGAGCAGTTCTTC. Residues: CASSGDSLSYNEQFF.

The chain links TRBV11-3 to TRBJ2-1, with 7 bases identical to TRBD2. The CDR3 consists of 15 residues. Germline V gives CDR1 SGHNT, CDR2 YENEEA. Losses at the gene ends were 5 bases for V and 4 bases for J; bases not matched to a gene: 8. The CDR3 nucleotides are TGTGCCAGCAGCCGACTAGCCGGCTCTTACAATGAGCAGTTCTTC. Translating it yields CASSRLAGSYNEQFF.

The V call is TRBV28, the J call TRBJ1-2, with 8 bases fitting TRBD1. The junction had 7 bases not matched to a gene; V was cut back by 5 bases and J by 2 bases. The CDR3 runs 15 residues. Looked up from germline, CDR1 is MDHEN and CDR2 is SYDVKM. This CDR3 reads CASSIGQGANYGYTF. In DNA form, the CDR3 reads TGTGCCAGCAGTATAGGACAGGGTGCCAACTATGGCTACACCTTC.

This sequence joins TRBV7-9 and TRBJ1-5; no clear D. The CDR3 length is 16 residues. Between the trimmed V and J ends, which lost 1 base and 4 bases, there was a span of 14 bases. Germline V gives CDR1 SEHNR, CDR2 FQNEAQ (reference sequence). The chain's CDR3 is CASSLGLGNRNQPQHF. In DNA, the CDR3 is TGTGCCAGCAGCTTAGGTTTGGGAAATAGGAATCAGCCCCAGCATTTT.

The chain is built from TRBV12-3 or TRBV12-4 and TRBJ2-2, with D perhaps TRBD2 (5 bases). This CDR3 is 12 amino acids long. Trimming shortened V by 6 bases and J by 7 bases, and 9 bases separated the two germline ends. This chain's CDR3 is CASRAGIGELFF. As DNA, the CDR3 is TGTGCCAGCAGGGCGGGTATCGGGGAGCTGTTTTTT.

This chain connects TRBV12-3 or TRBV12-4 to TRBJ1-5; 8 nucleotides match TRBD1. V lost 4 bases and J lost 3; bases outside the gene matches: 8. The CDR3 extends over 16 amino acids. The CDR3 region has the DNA TGTGCCAGCAGTTCCAGGACAGGGACGCTCAATCAGCCCCAGCATTTT. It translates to CASSSRTGTLNQPQHF.

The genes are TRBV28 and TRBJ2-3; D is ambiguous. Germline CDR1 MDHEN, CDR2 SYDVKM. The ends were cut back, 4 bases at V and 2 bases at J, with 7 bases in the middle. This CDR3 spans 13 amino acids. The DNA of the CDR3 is TGTGCCAGCAGTTGGACCTTCACAGATACGCAGTATTTT. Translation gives CASSWTFTDTQYF.

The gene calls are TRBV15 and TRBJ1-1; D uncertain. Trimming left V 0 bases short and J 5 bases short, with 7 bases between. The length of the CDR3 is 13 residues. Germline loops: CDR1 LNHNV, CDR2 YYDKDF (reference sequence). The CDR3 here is CATSRDSGTEAFF. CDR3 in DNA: TGTGCCACCAGCAGAGATTCCGGGACTGAAGCTTTCTTT.

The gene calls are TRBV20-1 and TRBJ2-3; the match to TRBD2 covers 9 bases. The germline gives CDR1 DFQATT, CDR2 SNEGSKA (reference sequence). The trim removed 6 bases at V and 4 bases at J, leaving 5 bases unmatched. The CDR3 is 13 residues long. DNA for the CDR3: TGCAGTGCCAATAGCGGGAGCGCAGATACGCAGTATTTT. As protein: CSANSGSADTQYF.

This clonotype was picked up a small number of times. This CDR3 is CSATAGASYGYTF. CDR3 in DNA: TGCAGTGCTACCGCAGGAGCGAGCTATGGCTACACCTTC. The chain links TRBV20-1 to TRBJ1-2; D unclear. Germline V gene sequence: CDR1 DFQATT, CDR2 SNEGSKA (reference sequence). Trimming pared 4 bases from V and 4 bases from J, leaving 13 bases between. CDR3 length: 13 amino acids.

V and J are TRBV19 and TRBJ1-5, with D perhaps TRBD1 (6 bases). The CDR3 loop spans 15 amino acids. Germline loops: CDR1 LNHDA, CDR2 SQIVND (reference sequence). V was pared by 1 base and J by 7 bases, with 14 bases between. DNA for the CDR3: TGTGCCAGTAGTATAGGAGGGGGGGGAGGACAGCCCCAGCATTTT. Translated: CASSIGGGGGQPQHF. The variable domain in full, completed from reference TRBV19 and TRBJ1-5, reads DGGITQSPKYLFRKEGQNVTLSCEQNLNHDAMYWYRQDPGQGLRLIYYSQIVNDFQKGDIAEGYSVSREKKESFPLTVTSAQKNPTAFYLCASSIGGGGGQPQHFGDGTRLSIL.

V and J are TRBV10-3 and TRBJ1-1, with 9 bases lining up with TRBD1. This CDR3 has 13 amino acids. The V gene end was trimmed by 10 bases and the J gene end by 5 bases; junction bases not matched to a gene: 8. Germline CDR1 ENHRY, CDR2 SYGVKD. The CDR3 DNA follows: TGTGCCACCGGACAGGGGATGGGGACTGAAGCTTTCTTT. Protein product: CATGQGMGTEAFF.

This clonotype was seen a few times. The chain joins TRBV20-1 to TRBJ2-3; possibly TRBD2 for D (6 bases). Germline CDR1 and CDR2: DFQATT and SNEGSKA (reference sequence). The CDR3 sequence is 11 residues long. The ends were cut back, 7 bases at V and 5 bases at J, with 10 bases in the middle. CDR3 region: CSVRLVDTQYF. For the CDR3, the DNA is TGCAGTGTCCGACTAGTAGATACGCAGTATTTT.

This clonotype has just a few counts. The CDR3 DNA reads TGTGCCACCGCAGTCCAAGCGGGGAGGGCAGATACGCAGTATTTT. Protein: CATAVQAGRADTQYF. The chain has TRBV7-2 and TRBJ2-3, with 7 bases matching TRBD2. The CDR3 loop spans 15 amino acids. With V trimmed by 10 bases and J by 4 bases, 14 bases remained unmatched. Per germline, CDR1 SGHTA and CDR2 FQGNSA.

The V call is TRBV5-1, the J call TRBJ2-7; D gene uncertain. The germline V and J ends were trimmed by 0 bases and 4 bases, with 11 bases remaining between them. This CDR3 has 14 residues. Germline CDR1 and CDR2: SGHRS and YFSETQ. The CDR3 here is CASSLEGTKYEQYF. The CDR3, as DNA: TGCGCCAGCAGCTTGGAGGGAACCAAATACGAGCAGTACTTC. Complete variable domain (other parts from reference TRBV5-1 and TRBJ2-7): KAGVTQTPRYLIKTRGQQVTLSCSPISGHRSVSWYQQTPGQGLQFLFEYFSETQRNKGNFPGRFSGRQFSNSRSEMNVSTLELGDSALYLCASSLEGTKYEQYFGPGTRLTVT.

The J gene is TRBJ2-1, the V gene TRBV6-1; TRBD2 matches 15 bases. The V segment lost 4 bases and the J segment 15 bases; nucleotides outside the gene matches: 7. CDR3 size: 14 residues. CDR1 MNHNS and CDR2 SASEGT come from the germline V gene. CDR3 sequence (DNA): TGTGCCAGCAGTGGGGGACTAGCGGGAGGATTATTGTTCTTC. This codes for CASSGGLAGGLLFF.

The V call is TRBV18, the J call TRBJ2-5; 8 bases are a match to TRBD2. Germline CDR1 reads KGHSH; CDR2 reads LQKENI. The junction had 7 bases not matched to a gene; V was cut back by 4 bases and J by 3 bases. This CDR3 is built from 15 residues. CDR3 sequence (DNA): TGTGCCAGCTCACGTTCGGGGGGGCGCGAAGAGACCCAGTACTTC. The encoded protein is CASSRSGGREETQYF.

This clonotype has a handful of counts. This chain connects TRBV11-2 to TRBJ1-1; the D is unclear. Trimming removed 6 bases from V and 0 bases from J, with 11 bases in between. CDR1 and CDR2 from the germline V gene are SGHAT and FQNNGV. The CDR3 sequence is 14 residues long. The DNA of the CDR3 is TGTGCCAGCAGACCGTTGGGCATGAACACTGAAGCTTTCTTT. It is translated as CASRPLGMNTEAFF.

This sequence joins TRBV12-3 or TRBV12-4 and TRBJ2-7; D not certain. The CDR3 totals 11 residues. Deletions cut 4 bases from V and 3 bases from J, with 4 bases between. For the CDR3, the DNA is TGTGCCAGCAGTTATAGCTACGAGCAGTACTTC. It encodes CASSYSYEQYF.